This T cell receptor (beta chain) was observed in a study of CD8 T cells in ankylosing spondylitis. General study results and limits: Enrichment of disease-linked clones was reportedly significant in matched ankylosing spondylitis synovial fluid. What seemed typical of ankylosing spondylitis blood was a TCR beta motif built from roughly eight highly homologous variants.

After removal of 11 bases from V and 2 bases from J, the junction contained 8 bases not matched to a gene. The CDR3 has 15 amino acids. This clonotype was picked up a small number of times. Antigen: not known. TCRdb ran MiXCR on the 5' RACE reads and lists one entry per CDR3 protein. The profile covers over 600,000 distinct CDR3 sequences, with around 19% appearing a single time and around 19% taken by the ten largest. The TCR was taken from a male donor with ankylosing spondylitis. Material for sequencing was blood, either unsorted or a sorted T cell fraction (not recorded which). The chain combines TRBV12-3 or TRBV12-4 with TRBJ2-1, with 11 bases lining up with TRBD2. The CDR3 region is CASMPGLAAYNEQFF. CDR3 nucleotides: TGTGCCTCAATGCCGGGACTAGCGGCCTACAATGAGCAGTTCTTC.